Sequencing of this T cell receptor beta chain was carried out in a study of blood T cell repertoires in COVID-19. Germline values: CDR1 LNHDA, CDR2 SQIVND (reference sequence). Trimming left V 5 bases short and J 2 bases short, with 13 bases between. The CDR3 is 16 residues long. Using immunoSEQ multiplex PCR, the repertoire was profiled, and TCRdb retains in-frame clones only, with some absent. The table lists approximately 86,000 clones, 75% to 90% of them singletons. This clone came up once. The source of this sequence is a woman in her 70s with acute or convalescent COVID-19. The sequenced sample was peripheral blood. The chain carries TRBV19 and TRBJ2-6; D may be TRBD2 (6 bases). CDR3 coding DNA: TGTGCCAGTAGTGCGGGGACGAGGCCTGGGGCCAACGTCCTGACTTTC. Encoded protein: CASSAGTRPGANVLTF.